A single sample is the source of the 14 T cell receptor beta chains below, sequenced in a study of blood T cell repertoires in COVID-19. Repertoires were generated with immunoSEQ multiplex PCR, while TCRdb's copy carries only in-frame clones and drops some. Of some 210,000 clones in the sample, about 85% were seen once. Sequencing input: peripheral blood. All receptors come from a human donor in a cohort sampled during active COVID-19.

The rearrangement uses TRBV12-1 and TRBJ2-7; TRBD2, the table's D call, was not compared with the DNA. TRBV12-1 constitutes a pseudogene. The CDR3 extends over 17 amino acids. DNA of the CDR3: TGTGCCAGCAGCATAGGACTAGCGGGGGTTTGGTCCTACGAGCAGTACGTC. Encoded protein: CASSIGLAGVWSYEQYV.

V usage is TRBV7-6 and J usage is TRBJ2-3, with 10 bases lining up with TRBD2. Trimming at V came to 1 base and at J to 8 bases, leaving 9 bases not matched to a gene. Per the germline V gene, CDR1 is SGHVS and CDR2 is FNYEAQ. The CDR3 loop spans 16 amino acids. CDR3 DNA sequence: TGTGCCAGCAGCTTAGAAAGTAGCGGGGGGTGGTCTACGCAGTATTTT. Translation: CASSLESSGGWSTQYF.

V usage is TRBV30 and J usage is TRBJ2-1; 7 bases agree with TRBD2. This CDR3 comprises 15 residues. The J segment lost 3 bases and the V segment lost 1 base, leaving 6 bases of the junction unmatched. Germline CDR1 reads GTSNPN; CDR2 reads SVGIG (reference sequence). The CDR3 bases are TGTGCCTGGAGTGGGGCGGGAGATGGCTACAATGAGCAGTTCTTC. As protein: CAWSGAGDGYNEQFF.

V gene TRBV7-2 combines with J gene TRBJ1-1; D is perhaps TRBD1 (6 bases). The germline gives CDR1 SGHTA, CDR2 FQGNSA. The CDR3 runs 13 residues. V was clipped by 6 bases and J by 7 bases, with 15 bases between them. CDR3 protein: CASSQDSRHEAFF. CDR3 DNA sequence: TGTGCCAGCAGTCAGGACAGTCGTCATGAAGCTTTCTTT.

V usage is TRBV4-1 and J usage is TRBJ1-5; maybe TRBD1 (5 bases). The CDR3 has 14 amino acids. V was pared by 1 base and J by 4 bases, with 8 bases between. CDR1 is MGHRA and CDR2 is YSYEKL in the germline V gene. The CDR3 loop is CASSQGQNNQPQHF. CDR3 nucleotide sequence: TGCGCCAGCAGCCAAGGACAGAATAATCAGCCCCAGCATTTT.

The CDR3 sequence: CANHRESETQYF. The CDR3 DNA reads TGTGCCAATCACAGGGAATCGGAGACCCAGTACTTC. The V call is TRBV5-4, the J call TRBJ2-5, with D perhaps TRBD1 (6 bases). The V end was cut by 9 bases, the J end by 5 bases, with 14 bases between. The V gene's germline CDR1 is SGHNT and CDR2 YYREEE (reference sequence). The CDR3 covers 12 residues.

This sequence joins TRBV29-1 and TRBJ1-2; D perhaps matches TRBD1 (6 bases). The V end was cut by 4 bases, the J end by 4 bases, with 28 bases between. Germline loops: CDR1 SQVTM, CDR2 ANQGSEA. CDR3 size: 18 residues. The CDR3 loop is CSVVTAQRRQAMFYGYTF. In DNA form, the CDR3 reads TGCAGCGTTGTAACGGCCCAAAGGCGACAGGCCATGTTCTATGGCTACACCTTC.

CDR3 coding DNA: TGCGCCAGCTTGGGGGCAAATAACTATGGCTACACCTTC. Its translation: CASLGANNYGYTF. This chain links TRBV10-1 with TRBJ1-2; D might be TRBD1 (6 bases). V lost 8 bases and J 1 base, leaving 11 bases between the germline ends. CDR3 length: 13 amino acids. Germline V gene sequence: CDR1 WNHNN, CDR2 SYGVQD (reference sequence).

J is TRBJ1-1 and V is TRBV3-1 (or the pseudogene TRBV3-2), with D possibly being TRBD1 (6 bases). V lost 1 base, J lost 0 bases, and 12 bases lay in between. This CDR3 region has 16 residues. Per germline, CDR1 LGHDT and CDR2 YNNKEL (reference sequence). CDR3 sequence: CASSQGPGTLNTEAFF. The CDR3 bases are TGTGCCAGCAGCCAAGGACCAGGGACATTGAACACTGAAGCTTTCTTT.

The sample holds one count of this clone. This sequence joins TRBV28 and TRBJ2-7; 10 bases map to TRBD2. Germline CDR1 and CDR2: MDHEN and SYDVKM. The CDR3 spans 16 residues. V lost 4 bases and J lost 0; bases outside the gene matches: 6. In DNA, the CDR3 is TGTGCCAGCAGTTGGGTGGGACTAGCGAGCTCCTACGAGCAGTACTTC. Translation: CASSWVGLASSYEQYF.

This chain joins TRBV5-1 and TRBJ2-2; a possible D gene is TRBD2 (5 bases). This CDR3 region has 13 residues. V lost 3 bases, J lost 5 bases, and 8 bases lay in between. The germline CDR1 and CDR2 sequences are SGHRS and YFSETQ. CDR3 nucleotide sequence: TGCGCCAGCAGCTCCGGGGATACCGGGGAGCTGTTTTTT. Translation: CASSSGDTGELFF.

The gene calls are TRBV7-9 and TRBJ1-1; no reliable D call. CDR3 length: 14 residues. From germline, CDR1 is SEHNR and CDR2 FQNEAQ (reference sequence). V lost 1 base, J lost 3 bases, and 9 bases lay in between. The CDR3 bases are TGTGCCAGCAGCTTAGAGGCGGGAGACACTGAAGCTTTCTTT. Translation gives CASSLEAGDTEAFF.

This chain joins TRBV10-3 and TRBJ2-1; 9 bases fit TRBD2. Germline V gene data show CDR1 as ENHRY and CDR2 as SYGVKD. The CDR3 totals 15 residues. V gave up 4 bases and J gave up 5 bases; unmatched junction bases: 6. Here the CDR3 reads CAISAGTSPNNEQFF. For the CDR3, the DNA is TGTGCCATCAGTGCCGGGACTAGCCCTAACAATGAGCAGTTCTTC.

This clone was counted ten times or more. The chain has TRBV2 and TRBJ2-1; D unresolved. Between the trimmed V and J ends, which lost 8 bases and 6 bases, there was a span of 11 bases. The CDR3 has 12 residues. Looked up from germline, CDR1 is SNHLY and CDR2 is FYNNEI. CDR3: CASRVGANEQFF. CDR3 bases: TGTGCCAGCCGAGTGGGCGCCAATGAGCAGTTCTTC.